Listed here is a single TCR beta chain. The sample belongs to a study of blood T cell repertoires in COVID-19. Study-level information: Whether acute or convalescent, the COVID-19 samples came from the United States, Italy and Spain.

Repertoires were generated with immunoSEQ multiplex PCR, while TCRdb's copy carries only in-frame clones and drops some. The sample consists of tens of thousands of clones, roughly 90% of them appearing once. Germline CDR1 and CDR2: MNHEY and SVGEGT. There are 15 residues in the CDR3. Trimming cost V 6 bases and J 3 bases, with 17 bases left between them. The specimen sequenced was peripheral blood. The sequence derives from a woman aged 55-69 years with acute or convalescent COVID-19. The V and J genes are TRBV6-2 or TRBV6-3 and TRBJ2-5, with a possible D match to TRBD2 (7 bases). The CDR3 DNA reads as TGTGCCAGCAGCCCCCTAGGAGGGGGGGAAGAGACCCAGTACTTC. It codes for CASSPLGGGEETQYF.